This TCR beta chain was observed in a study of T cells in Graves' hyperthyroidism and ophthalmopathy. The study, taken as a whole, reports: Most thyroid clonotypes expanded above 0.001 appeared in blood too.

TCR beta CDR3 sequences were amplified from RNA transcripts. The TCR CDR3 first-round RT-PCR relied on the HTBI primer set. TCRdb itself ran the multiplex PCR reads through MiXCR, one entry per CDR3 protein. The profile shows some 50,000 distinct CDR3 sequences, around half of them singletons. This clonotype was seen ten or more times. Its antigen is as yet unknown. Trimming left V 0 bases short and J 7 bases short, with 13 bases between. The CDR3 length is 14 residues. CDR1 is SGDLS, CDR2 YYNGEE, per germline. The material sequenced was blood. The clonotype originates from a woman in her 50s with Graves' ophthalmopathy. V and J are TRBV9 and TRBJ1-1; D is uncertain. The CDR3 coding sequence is TGTGCCAGCAGCGTAGCCCCGTCTGGCAGTGAAGCTTTCTTT. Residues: CASSVAPSGSEAFF.